This paragraph covers one T cell receptor (beta chain) sequence. What it binds is not known. The study ran its PCR with 60 Vbeta and 13 Jbeta primers. Data came from immunoSEQ multiplex PCR; TCRdb stores just in-frame clones and leaves some out. The repertoire consists of some 130,000 clones, with 70% to 80% occurring once and the leading ten covering around 3.1%. The data stem from a study of cytomegalovirus exposure and HLA in healthy donors. Study-level points and caveats: The authors enumerated 180 or so TCR beta chains as linked to cytomegalovirus. Associated with HLA alleles at 0.05 false discovery rate in a later analysis were 16,951 TCR beta sequences. Some public TCRs appeared in many individuals, while most sequences were rare. Previous analysis showed most TCR beta V segments were productive about 90% or about 30% of the time.

The CDR3 sequence is 16 residues long. Trimming stripped 5 bases from V and 4 bases from J, with 20 bases between. Germline CDR1 is SEHNR and CDR2 is FQNEAQ (reference sequence). The gene calls are TRBV7-9 and TRBJ1-1; D is undetermined. This clonotype was sampled from a female donor in good health and CMV-seronegative. Sequencing was done on a sample of PBMCs. This CDR3 is CASSQGQEGPGTEAFF. CDR3 nucleotide sequence: TGTGCCAGCAGCCAAGGGCAGGAGGGCCCGGGCACTGAAGCTTTCTTT.